At least ten counts were recorded for the clone carrying this T cell receptor beta chain. The antigen remains unidentified. This sample is part of a study of metastatic and nonmetastatic thyroid tumors. No patient had received any treatment before thyroid surgery. V dropped 4 bases and J dropped 1 base, with 14 bases sitting between them. CDR3 size: 15 residues. In germline, CDR1 is SGHRS, CDR2 YFSETQ. Authors' processing steps: What underpinned the distant-metastasis classifier for papillary thyroid cancer was the set of CDR3 differences across clinicopathological groups. TCRdb used MiXCR to call clones anew from the PCR reads. It is TCRdb's table, rather than the study itself, that gives the V and J calls and clone size. The table lists some 27,000 clones, less than 25% of them singletons. Study-wide results and caveats: Reports indicated that malignant thyroid tumors showed significantly higher TCR beta diversity than benign nodules did, in blood and tumor.

The rearrangement links TRBV5-1 to TRBJ1-1; maybe TRBD1 (5 bases). Sequenced material: blood. The sequence was obtained from a male donor with papillary thyroid cancer or a benign thyroid nodule (not recorded which). Some clones in this sample may be carry-over from other donors' samples. CDR3 amino acids: CASSPWGRGNTEAFF. The CDR3 DNA reads TGCGCCAGCAGCCCATGGGGACGAGGGAACACTGAAGCTTTCTTT.